This TCR beta chain was retrieved from a study of Graves' ophthalmopathy and Graves' hyperthyroidism. This clonotype was detected many times. Germline CDR1 and CDR2: SGHDT and YYEEEE. Trimming stripped 1 base from V and 5 bases from J, with 13 bases between. This CDR3 has 15 residues. Transcripts of RNA were the source for amplifying TCR beta CDR3 regions. First-round RT-PCR relied on HTBI primers, and a second-round multiplex PCR came next. TCRdb analysed the multiplex PCR reads with MiXCR anew, one entry per CDR3 protein. The sample shows hundreds of thousands of distinct CDR3 sequences, about a fifth of them seen only once. Diagnosis was based on clinical symptoms, serum thyroxine, TRAb, thyroid ultrasound and orbital computed tomography.

This TCR came from a woman aged 50 to 60 with Graves' ophthalmopathy. What was sequenced was peripheral blood. J is TRBJ1-5 and V is TRBV5-6; D uncertain. This CDR3 reads CASSLFQPGYQPQHF. The CDR3 coding sequence is TGTGCCAGCAGCTTGTTCCAGCCCGGATATCAGCCCCAGCATTTT.